The 32 T cell receptor beta chains in this list originate from one sample, sequenced in a study of CD8+ T cells in alopecia areata. In each case, RNA was isolated and then reverse transcribed into cDNA as the sequencing template. Measured with immunoSEQ multiplex PCR; TCRdb has only the in-frame clones, and not every one. The data hold over 150,000 clones, with roughly 53% observed a single time. Treatment noted: oral pan-JAK inhibitor, 5-10 mg twice daily. Here the sequenced sample was CD8+ T cells sorted from blood, taken at week 24, from a patient treated with tofacitinib. The receptors were sampled from a human donor with alopecia areata.

The chain combines TRBV30 with TRBJ1-5; D not certain. Germline V CDR1 and CDR2: GTSNPN, SVGIG (reference sequence). V lost 3 bases and J lost 3, with 15 bases in between. The CDR3 totals 15 residues. CDR3: CAWSSGVALNQPQHF. CDR3 sequence (DNA): TGTGCCTGGAGCTCCGGGGTAGCCCTCAATCAGCCCCAGCATTTT.

The rearrangement uses TRBV27 and TRBJ2-1; D not certain. Trimming pared 3 bases from V and 6 bases from J, leaving 3 bases between. Germline V gives CDR1 MNHEY, CDR2 SMNVEV (reference sequence). This CDR3 is 11 amino acids long. The CDR3 is CASSFFNEQFF. The CDR3 DNA follows: TGTGCCAGCAGTTTTTTCAATGAGCAGTTCTTC.

The rearrangement links TRBV5-6 to TRBJ1-1; no definite D call. In germline, CDR1 is SGHDT, CDR2 YYEEEE. Between the trimmed V and J ends, which lost 4 bases and 3 bases, there was a span of 10 bases. The CDR3 is 13 amino acids. The CDR3 sequence is CASSQGSDTEAFF. The CDR3 nucleotides are TGTGCCAGCAGCCAAGGGTCGGACACTGAAGCTTTCTTT.

In regard to this clone: Within the sample, other DNA sequences also encode this same CDR3. CDR3 sequence reads: CAWSVGEKLFF. The DNA of the CDR3 is TGTGCCTGGAGTGTGGGGGAAAAACTGTTTTTT. V and J are TRBV30 and TRBJ1-4; D gene uncertain. V shed 0 bases and J shed 8 bases, with 4 bases lying between them. From germline, CDR1 is GTSNPN and CDR2 SVGIG (reference sequence). The CDR3 totals 11 residues. Variable domain in full (rest from reference TRBV30 and TRBJ1-4): SQTIHQWPATLVQPVGSPLSLECTVEGTSNPNLYWYRQAAGRGLQLLFYSVGIGQISSEVPQNLSASRPQDRQFILSSKKLLLSDSGFYLCAWSVGEKLFFGSGTQLSVL.

This clone has only a few counts. The rearrangement links TRBV7-9 to TRBJ1-1, with 8 bases matching TRBD1. Germline CDR1 is SEHNR and CDR2 is FQNEAQ (reference sequence). This CDR3 is built from 15 residues. V lost 3 bases, J lost 1 base, and 4 bases stayed unmatched. The CDR3 DNA reads as TGTGCCAGCAGCTTCCCCACAGGGGGGAACACTGAAGCTTTCTTT. It translates to CASSFPTGGNTEAFF.

This clone occurred once. CDR3 sequence reads: CASSYGSLAEAFF. The CDR3 nucleotides read TGTGCCAGCAGTTACGGCTCCCTCGCTGAAGCTTTCTTT. This chain joins TRBV6-5 and TRBJ1-1; no clear D gene. CDR3 length: 13 residues. Trimming pared 2 bases from V and 6 bases from J, leaving 10 bases between. The germline CDR1 and CDR2 sequences are MNHEY and SVGAGI.

The rearrangement uses TRBV11-3 and TRBJ1-1, with D possibly TRBD1 on 6 matching bases. The V gene's germline CDR1 is SGHNT and CDR2 YENEEA. V shed 5 bases and J shed 1 base, with 11 bases lying between them. The CDR3 is 14 residues long. The CDR3 region has the DNA TGTGCCAGCAGCGATGGACAGAAGAACACTGAAGCTTTCTTT. This encodes CASSDGQKNTEAFF.

About this clone itself: Other DNA sequences within the sample encode an identical CDR3. The V and J genes are TRBV29-1 and TRBJ2-7; 7 bases line up with TRBD1. Germline CDR1 is SQVTM and CDR2 is ANQGSEA. Trimming at V came to 0 bases and at J to 1 base, leaving 3 bases not matched to a gene. There are 14 residues in the CDR3. CDR3 in amino acids: CSVEDRGTSYEQYF. CDR3 DNA: TGCAGCGTTGAAGACAGGGGGACATCCTACGAGCAGTACTTC.

This chain links TRBV5-6 with TRBJ2-7, with a tentative D call TRBD1 (6 bases). The CDR3 totals 14 residues. The V end was cut by 3 bases, the J end by 3 bases, with 13 bases between. Germline values: CDR1 SGHDT, CDR2 YYEEEE. CDR3 amino acids: CASSSHRADYEQYF. The CDR3 region has the DNA TGTGCCAGCAGCTCTCACAGGGCGGACTACGAGCAGTACTTC. The complete variable domain, with remaining parts taken from reference TRBV5-6 and TRBJ2-7, reads DAGVTQSPTHLIKTRGQQVTLRCSPKSGHDTVSWYQQALGQGPQFIFQYYEEEERQRGNFPDRFSGHQFPNYSSELNVNALLLGDSALYLCASSSHRADYEQYFGPGTRLTVT.

The genes are TRBV15 and TRBJ2-7; 7 nucleotides align to TRBD2. J lost 3 bases, V lost 4 bases, and 9 bases had no gene match. The V gene's germline CDR1 is LNHNV and CDR2 YYDKDF (reference sequence). The CDR3 is 15 residues long. The CDR3 is CATSTEVQRGYEQYF. In nucleotides, the CDR3 is TGTGCCACCAGCACGGAGGTCCAGCGGGGCTACGAGCAGTACTTC.

This rearrangement joins TRBV7-3 to TRBJ2-2; D ambiguous. V lost 1 base to trimming and J lost 6 bases, with 9 bases between them. The CDR3 runs to 14 residues. Germline lookup yields CDR1 SGHTA and CDR2 FQGTGA. The CDR3 protein is CASSLSWGAGELFF. CDR3 in DNA: TGTGCCAGCAGCTTAAGTTGGGGTGCCGGGGAGCTGTTTTTT.

The rearrangement links TRBV4-1 to TRBJ1-5, with no clear D. Germline V gives CDR1 MGHRA, CDR2 YSYEKL. The CDR3 runs 13 residues. The ends were cut back, 2 bases at V and 7 bases at J, with 9 bases in the middle. The CDR3 nucleotides read TGCGCCAGCAGCCAAATCCCAAGCCAGCCCCAGCATTTT. Encoded protein: CASSQIPSQPQHF.

J is TRBJ2-2 and V is TRBV29-1; D gene unclear. This CDR3 has 12 amino acids. Trimming left V 4 bases short and J 7 bases short, with 10 bases between. From germline, CDR1 is SQVTM and CDR2 ANQGSEA. DNA of the CDR3: TGCAGCGTTGCAGGCTCAGGCGGGGAGCTGTTTTTT. This sequence encodes CSVAGSGGELFF.

The chain carries TRBV5-1 and TRBJ1-1; tentative D call: TRBD1 (5 bases). This CDR3 is built from 18 residues. Deletions cut 0 bases from V and 0 bases from J, with 18 bases between. CDR1 SGHRS and CDR2 YFSETQ come from the germline V gene. As DNA, the CDR3 is TGCGCCAGCAGCTTGGGCCCGCTTGGGGCGGTTCTGAACACTGAAGCTTTCTTT. Translation gives CASSLGPLGAVLNTEAFF.

On this clone: The sample holds other DNA sequences that translate to the same CDR3. This rearrangement joins TRBV30 to TRBJ2-7; D is undetermined. V lost 0 bases, J lost 6 bases, and 3 bases lay in between. The CDR3 runs to 10 residues. Germline values: CDR1 GTSNPN, CDR2 SVGIG (reference sequence). CDR3 sequence: CAWSVREQYF. CDR3 bases: TGTGCCTGGAGTGTACGCGAGCAGTACTTC. Combining the CDR3 with reference TRBV30 and TRBJ2-7 gives the whole variable domain SQTIHQWPATLVQPVGSPLSLECTVEGTSNPNLYWYRQAAGRGLQLLFYSVGIGQISSEVPQNLSASRPQDRQFILSSKKLLLSDSGFYLCAWSVREQYFGPGTRLTVT.

The rearrangement joins TRBV13 to TRBJ2-1; D is unclear. The V gene's germline CDR1 is PRHDT and CDR2 FYEKMQ (reference sequence). The V end was cut by 1 base, the J end by 6 bases, with 10 bases between. CDR3 size: 14 residues. Written as DNA, the CDR3 is TGTGCCAGCAGCTTAGCCAGTACAATCAATGAGCAGTTCTTC. It codes for CASSLASTINEQFF.

This chain uses TRBV10-3 with TRBJ1-1; no reliable D call. Germline V gene data show CDR1 as ENHRY and CDR2 as SYGVKD. The CDR3 length is 13 residues. Trimming left V 8 bases short and J 0 bases short, with 10 bases between. The CDR3 loop reads CAIWDEVNTEAFF. The CDR3 nucleotides are TGTGCCATCTGGGATGAGGTGAACACTGAAGCTTTCTTT.

This chain links TRBV27 with TRBJ2-7, with 8 bases that match TRBD1. Germline CDR1 is MNHEY and CDR2 is SMNVEV (reference sequence). Trimming at V came to 5 bases and at J to 3 bases, leaving 9 bases not matched to a gene. The CDR3 covers 15 residues. The CDR3 DNA reads TGTGCCAGCAGTCCACAGGGGGTTAGACTCTACGAGCAGTACTTC. Amino acid sequence: CASSPQGVRLYEQYF.

In regard to this clone: The same CDR3 arises from other DNA sequences in this sample as well. The chain recombines TRBV30 with TRBJ2-3; D is ambiguous. The CDR3 consists of 12 residues. Trimming took off 5 bases at V and 0 bases at J, with 6 bases between the two ends. Germline loops: CDR1 GTSNPN, CDR2 SVGIG (reference sequence). The chain's CDR3 is CAWSDSTDTQYF. CDR3 nucleotides: TGTGCCTGGTCGGACAGCACAGATACGCAGTATTTT.

The chain links TRBV4-1 to TRBJ1-4; D gene unclear. CDR1 and CDR2 from the germline V gene are MGHRA and YSYEKL. The CDR3 contains 15 residues. V lost 1 base and J lost 3, with 9 bases in between. For the CDR3, the DNA is TGCGCCAGCAGCCAAGTCGGGGTGGCTAATGAAAAACTGTTTTTT. Translated, it gives CASSQVGVANEKLFF.

In DNA, the CDR3 is TGTGCCAGCAGCTTGGGGACGGCGAGGGAGCTGTTTTTT. It encodes CASSLGTARELFF. The chain is built from TRBV5-6 and TRBJ2-2; no reliable D call. CDR1 is SGHDT and CDR2 is YYEEEE in the germline V gene. The CDR3 length is 13 residues. The V gene lost 0 bases and the J gene lost 9 bases, with 9 bases spanning the gap.

The V call is TRBV6-5, the J call TRBJ1-5, with D maybe TRBD1 (5 bases). Trimming cost V 6 bases and J 0 bases, with 9 bases left between them. Germline V gene lookup returns CDR1 MNHEY and CDR2 SVGAGI. The CDR3 runs 14 residues. Written as DNA, the CDR3 is TGTGCCAGCAGCCCTAGGGGTAGCAATCAGCCCCAGCATTTT. It encodes CASSPRGSNQPQHF.

This chain links TRBV25-1 with TRBJ1-1; TRBD1 matches at 7 bases. This CDR3 spans 16 amino acids. Germline lookup yields CDR1 MGHDK and CDR2 SYGVNS. Trimming at V came to 6 bases and at J to 7 bases, leaving 17 bases not matched to a gene. CDR3 amino acids: CASRNTGDPRKDEAFF. The CDR3, as DNA: TGTGCCAGCAGGAATACAGGGGACCCACGGAAGGATGAAGCTTTCTTT. Using reference TRBV25-1 and TRBJ1-1 for the parts outside the CDR3, the full variable domain is EADIYQTPRYLVIGTGKKITLECSQTMGHDKMYWYQQDPGMELHLIHYSYGVNSTEKGDLSSESTVSRIRTEHFPLTLESARPSHTSQYLCASRNTGDPRKDEAFFGQGTRLTVV.

This clone turned up a few times. The rearrangement links TRBV6-6 to TRBJ2-1; D not certain. V was clipped by 0 bases and J by 9 bases, with 12 bases between them. CDR1 is MNHNY, CDR2 SVGAGI, per germline (reference sequence). This CDR3 has 14 amino acids. CDR3 in amino acids: CASSYSGPSREQFF. The CDR3 DNA sequence: TGTGCCAGCAGTTACTCCGGTCCATCTCGTGAGCAGTTCTTC.

This clone turned up a few times. The chain is built from TRBV29-1 and TRBJ2-7, with no clear D. Trimming took 0 bases from V and 1 from J, leaving 4 bases between them. This CDR3 region has 12 residues. Germline CDR1 SQVTM, CDR2 ANQGSEA. The CDR3 loop reads CSVEDSSYEQYF. In DNA form, the CDR3 reads TGCAGCGTTGAAGACAGTTCCTACGAGCAGTACTTC.

The chain carries TRBV5-6 and TRBJ2-1; D unresolved. Trimming pared 2 bases from V and 0 bases from J, leaving 6 bases between. From germline, CDR1 is SGHDT and CDR2 YYEEEE. The CDR3 has 14 amino acids. As DNA, the CDR3 is TGTGCCAGCAGCTTACCGAGCTCCTACAATGAGCAGTTCTTC. It codes for CASSLPSSYNEQFF.

The CDR3 region is CASSPRDRASDTQYF. In DNA, the CDR3 is TGTGCCAGCAGCCCGAGGGACAGGGCATCGGATACGCAGTATTTT. The rearrangement links TRBV7-9 to TRBJ2-3; 9 nucleotides match TRBD1. Per the germline V gene, CDR1 is SEHNR and CDR2 is FQNEAQ (reference sequence). V shed 5 bases, J shed 6 bases, and the junction held 9 bases outside the gene matches. This CDR3 spans 15 amino acids.

This clone was detected a few times. The CDR3 protein is CASSLVGSRDGYTF. The CDR3 DNA follows: TGCGCCAGCAGCTTGGTGGGGTCCCGTGATGGCTACACCTTC. The chain combines TRBV5-1 with TRBJ1-2; D is unclear. V was clipped by 0 bases and J by 6 bases, with 12 bases between them. Germline V gene data show CDR1 as SGHRS and CDR2 as YFSETQ. The CDR3 covers 14 residues.

This rearrangement joins TRBV30 to TRBJ2-1; 10 nucleotides align to TRBD2. The germline CDR1 and CDR2 sequences are GTSNPN and SVGIG (reference sequence). The CDR3 has 14 amino acids. V trimming: 0 bases; J trimming: 4 bases; junction bases outside the gene matches: 0. The CDR3 is CAWSVLAGYNEQFF. The CDR3 DNA sequence: TGTGCCTGGAGTGTACTAGCGGGGTACAATGAGCAGTTCTTC.

J is TRBJ1-1 and V is TRBV27; no firm D call. Germline V gene lookup returns CDR1 MNHEY and CDR2 SMNVEV (reference sequence). The CDR3 consists of 11 residues. V was pared by 6 bases and J by 8 bases, with 10 bases between. This CDR3 is CASSQGSEAFF. For the CDR3, the DNA is TGTGCCAGCAGCCAAGGCTCCGAAGCTTTCTTT.

The genes are TRBV2 and TRBJ2-2; no firm D call. There are 12 residues in the CDR3. Germline CDR1 SNHLY, CDR2 FYNNEI. V lost 8 bases and J lost 5, with 9 bases in between. DNA for the CDR3: TGTGCCAGCGTCGGTGATACCGGGGAGCTGTTTTTT. This sequence encodes CASVGDTGELFF.

The J gene is TRBJ2-7, the V gene TRBV29-1; D is ambiguous. V was cut by 6 bases and J by 5 bases, with 11 bases left in between. This CDR3 has 11 amino acids. The germline V gene encodes CDR1 SQVTM and CDR2 ANQGSEA. CDR3: CSVTRRNEQYF. CDR3 in DNA: TGCAGCGTGACCAGAAGGAACGAGCAGTACTTC.